This TCR beta chain is drawn from a study of blood T cell repertoires in COVID-19. On the study more broadly: Acute and convalescent COVID-19 specimens originated in the United States, Italy and Spain. From T cells, B-cell-depleted T cells, or PBMCs came the material, which was cDNA or gDNA.

Germline CDR1 and CDR2: SGHVS and FNYEAQ. The CDR3 runs to 9 residues. A word on this clone: One end of the junction is discordant with germline, which a read error may explain.

Original analysis: Nucleated cell number was recorded as an estimate derived from reference gene primer amplification. Assay: immunoSEQ multiplex PCR; the TCRdb copy retains only in-frame clones and omits some. That table is the source of V, J and clone size, and D and trimming were worked out from the DNA. The table records some 38,000 clones, approximately 93% of them present only once. The V and J genes are TRBV7-6 and TRBJ2-5; D is uncertain. The specimen sequenced was peripheral blood. This receptor was identified in a man in his fifties or sixties with active COVID-19. CDR3 loop: CASSLAADF. In nucleotides, the CDR3 is TGTGCCAGCAGCTTAGCGGCAGACTTC.